This section outlines one T cell receptor beta chain sequence together with its context. The antigen is unknown. Patients had median age about 11 years, range about 2.3-22.9. This record belongs to a study of synovial regulatory T cells in juvenile arthritis. The wider study: Roughly 6 patients were on methotrexate and a few were untreated.

General study points: CDR3 overlap with synovial Tregs was higher for iaTregs than other blood Tregs. Synovial Teff and blood CPL repertoires partially overlapped with iaTreg TCR repertoires, which were largely patient-private.

Clones were sequenced by immunoSEQ multiplex PCR, and TCRdb holds only the in-frame ones, with some missing. The sample has about 10,000 clones. CDR1 and CDR2 (germline): MDHEN, SYDVKM. The CDR3 has 13 amino acids. The coding DNA is unavailable. The chain carries TRBV28 and TRBJ2-7; TCRdb picks TRBD1, but there is no DNA to check that call. The sequence came from a donor aged 2-30 years with juvenile idiopathic arthritis. Sequenced sample: Treg cells from blood. Subset indicated: remaining (HLA-DR-negative) circulating blood Treg cells. The CDR3: CASRQGSSYEQYF.